This TCR beta chain was recorded in a study of blood T cell repertoires in COVID-19. Across the study: COVID-19 samples from acute and convalescent phases originated in the United States, Italy and Spain. Sources were T cells, B-cell-depleted T cells, or PBMCs; the material itself was cDNA or gDNA.

The CDR3 length is 13 residues. The V gene end was trimmed by 3 bases and the J gene end by 3 bases; junction bases not matched to a gene: 4. Germline CDR1 and CDR2: GTSNPN and SVGIG (reference sequence). Seattle's cohort entered during active infection and was followed longitudinally. Study processing details: Amplification of reference gene primers was used by the study to estimate nucleated cell counts. Clones were sequenced by immunoSEQ multiplex PCR, and TCRdb holds only the in-frame ones, with some missing. The V and J calls and clone size are taken from that table; D and trimming were inferred from the DNA. The table shows around 300,000 clones, with less than 90% occurring only once.

Sequenced material: peripheral blood. The chain links TRBV30 to TRBJ2-7; 8 bases are shared with TRBD2. The source is an older woman with COVID-19, enrolled during active disease. The CDR3 region has the DNA TGTGCCTGGAGAGTAGCGGGGTACTACGAGCAGTACTTC. Protein product: CAWRVAGYYEQYF.